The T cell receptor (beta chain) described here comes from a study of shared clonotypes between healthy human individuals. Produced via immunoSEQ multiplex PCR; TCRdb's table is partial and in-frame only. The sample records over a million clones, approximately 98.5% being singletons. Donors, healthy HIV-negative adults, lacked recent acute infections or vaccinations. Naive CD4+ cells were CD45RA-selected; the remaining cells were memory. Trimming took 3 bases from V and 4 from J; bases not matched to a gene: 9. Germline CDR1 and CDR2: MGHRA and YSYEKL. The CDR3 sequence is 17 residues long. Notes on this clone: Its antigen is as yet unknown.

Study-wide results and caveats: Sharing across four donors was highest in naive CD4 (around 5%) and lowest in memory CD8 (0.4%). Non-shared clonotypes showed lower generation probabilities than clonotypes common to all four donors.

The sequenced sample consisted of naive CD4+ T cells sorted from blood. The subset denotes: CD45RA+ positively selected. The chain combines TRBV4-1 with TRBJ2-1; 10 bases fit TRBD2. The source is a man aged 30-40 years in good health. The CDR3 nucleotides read TGCGCCAGCAGCCACCCAAGCGGGAGGGCCAATTACAATGAGCAGTTCTTC. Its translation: CASSHPSGRANYNEQFF.